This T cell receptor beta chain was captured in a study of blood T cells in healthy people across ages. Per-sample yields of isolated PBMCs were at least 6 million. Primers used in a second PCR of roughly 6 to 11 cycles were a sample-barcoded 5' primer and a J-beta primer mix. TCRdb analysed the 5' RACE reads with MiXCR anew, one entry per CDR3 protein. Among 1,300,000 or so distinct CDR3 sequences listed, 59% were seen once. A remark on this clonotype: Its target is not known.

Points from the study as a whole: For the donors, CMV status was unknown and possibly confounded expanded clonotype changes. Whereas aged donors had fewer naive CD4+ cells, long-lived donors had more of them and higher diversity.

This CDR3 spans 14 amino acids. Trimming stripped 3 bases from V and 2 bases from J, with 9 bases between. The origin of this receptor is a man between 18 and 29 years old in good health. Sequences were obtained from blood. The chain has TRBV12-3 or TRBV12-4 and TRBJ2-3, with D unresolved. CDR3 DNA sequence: TGTGCCAGCAGTTTTTTCGCGGACACAGATACGCAGTATTTT. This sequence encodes CASSFFADTDTQYF.